The sequence of this TCR beta chain was determined in a study of cytomegalovirus exposure and HLA in healthy donors. On this clone: Its antigen is unidentified.

In the PCR, 60 Vbeta and 13 Jbeta primers were used. Method: immunoSEQ multiplex PCR; TCRdb's copy keeps in-frame clones and lacks some. Altogether roughly 200,000 clones are present, roughly four fifths being singletons, with the ten largest covering around 3%. Study-wide results and limits: A later analysis found that most CMV-associated TCR beta chains appeared HLA-restricted. In a later analysis, TCR beta V- and J-gene trimming showed a link to a missense DCLRE1C variant. Most TCR sequences were rare, but some public TCRs occurred in many donors.

Looked up from germline, CDR1 is SEHNR and CDR2 is FQNEAQ (reference sequence). V was pared by 2 bases and J by 4 bases, with 7 bases of the junction left unmatched. The CDR3 length is 16 residues. The receptor's source is a male donor in good health and CMV-seronegative. The sequenced sample consisted of PBMCs. The rearrangement joins TRBV7-9 to TRBJ2-2; 7 bases line up with TRBD2. For the CDR3, the DNA is TGTGCCAGCAGCTTACCGGCTAGCGGCAGCACCGGGGAGCTGTTTTTT. The encoded protein is CASSLPASGSTGELFF.